This is a list of T cell receptor beta chains from one sample in a study of cytomegalovirus exposure and HLA in healthy donors. TCRdb's copy holds only in-frame clones and misses some; the assay was immunoSEQ multiplex PCR. Altogether more than 55,000 clones are present, about 96% being singletons, with the ten largest covering 0.85% to 1%. Sequences were obtained from PBMCs. These receptors all stem from a man aged 18 to 29 in good health and CMV-seronegative. The CDR3 runs from the conserved cysteine through the conserved F or W. Only part of the rows carry a size: once, few, many, or a class if the clone is expanded.

j_gene | abundance | v_gene | CDR3aa
TRBJ2-2 | . | TRBV29-1 | CSAGTGYTGELFF
TRBJ2-5 | . | TRBV27 | CASRHRLVETQYF
TRBJ2-5 | . | TRBV28 | CASSPRLAGGRTQYF
TRBJ1-2 | . | TRBV11-2 | CASSLGQKGGYTF
TRBJ2-2 | once | TRBV5-1 | CASSLAGGAAGELFF
TRBJ2-3 | . | TRBV6-5 | CASSYVGGRGTDTQYF
TRBJ2-7 | . | TRBV23-1 | CASSQSSLSRYEQYF
TRBJ1-2 | . | TRBV18 | CASSRDSVYGYTF
TRBJ2-1 | . | TRBV7-9 | CASSHDRGLSSYNEQFF
TRBJ1-2 | . | TRBV4-1 | CASSQGGGLGYGYTF
TRBJ2-7 | once | TRBV5-6 | CASSPTGGGWEQYF
TRBJ2-7 | . | TRBV25-1 | CASSPSAGRPNSYEQYF
TRBJ2-7 | . | TRBV4-1 | CASSLDLRLGFHEQYF
TRBJ2-3 | . | TRBV28 | CASASANTQYF
TRBJ2-1 | . | TRBV27 | CASSPAGNEQFF
TRBJ2-7 | . | TRBV28 | CASEKGHHYEQYF
TRBJ2-7 | . | TRBV18 | CASSPRGRIGNEQYF
TRBJ2-3 | . | TRBV5-6 | CASSDGTVGTDTQYF
TRBJ2-7 | . | TRBV28 | CASSGAYEQYF
TRBJ2-3 | . | TRBV5-1 | CASSLGSGRGTDTQYF
TRBJ1-1 | . | TRBV11-1 | CASSLADSGTEAFF
TRBJ2-7 | . | TRBV29-1 | CSVEFAQGGNEQYF
TRBJ2-1 | . | TRBV4-1 | CASSHLGRVRSYNEQFF
TRBJ1-1 | . | TRBV6-4 | CASSDSPGQGDTEAFF
TRBJ1-5 | . | TRBV18 | CASSPSNRAIRNQPQHF
TRBJ2-6 | . | TRBV15 | CATSIGQGTGANVLTF
TRBJ1-3 | . | TRBV28 | CASSRTGDSGNTIYF
TRBJ2-6 | . | TRBV10-3 | CAISEPSTSGVSGANVLTF
TRBJ2-3 | . | TRBV28 | CASSLQGNWDTQYF
TRBJ1-1 | . | TRBV6-5 | CASGLNRGHTEAFF
TRBJ2-1 | . | TRBV11-2 | CASSLKGAGTDPNEQFF
TRBJ2-1 | . | TRBV7-6 | CASSLSGGSVVHEQFF
TRBJ2-5 | . | TRBV4-1 | CASSHSRAAGTEQETQYF
TRBJ2-7 | . | TRBV6-1 | CASSERDSYEQYF
TRBJ2-1 | . | TRBV5-8 | CASSFGERTSGRSYNEQFF
TRBJ1-2 | . | TRBV5-6 | CASSSDREGYGYTF
TRBJ2-2 | . | TRBV6-6 | CASRLGLNTGELFF
TRBJ2-7 | . | TRBV30 | CAWDRRYRDRGLTYEQYF
TRBJ1-1 | . | TRBV9 | CASSVQGENTEAFF
TRBJ1-1 | . | TRBV29-1 | CSVDGWGDTEAFF
TRBJ2-1 | once | TRBV6-5 | CASKRQGAYNEQFF
TRBJ2-3 | . | TRBV5-4 | CASRSGTGDTDTQYF
TRBJ2-3 | . | TRBV5-4 | CASSPSTDTQYF
TRBJ2-1 | . | TRBV5-1 | CASSPLAGVSYEQFF
TRBJ2-4 | . | TRBV5-1 | CASSNGTGIAKNIQYF
TRBJ1-2 | . | TRBV5-1 | CASSLDRGPRDYGYTF
TRBJ2-7 | . | TRBV27 | CASSYLPGGGYEQYF
TRBJ2-7 | . | TRBV19 | CASSIGTGDGYEQYF
TRBJ2-7 | . | TRBV28 | CASRDINSYEQYF
TRBJ1-1 | . | TRBV5-4 | CASSFRGENTEAFF
TRBJ2-5 | . | TRBV7-2 | CASSLGQGTQETQYF
TRBJ1-1 | . | TRBV6-5 | CASSYLDSSEAFF
TRBJ2-3 | . | TRBV28 | CASSTGRSTDTQYF
TRBJ2-1 | . | TRBV28 | CASSLGTSVYNEQFF
TRBJ2-1 | . | TRBV7-6 | CASSRLAGVEQFF